This TCR beta chain was captured in a study of cytomegalovirus exposure and HLA in healthy donors. Study-wide context: In a later analysis, the 120 or so validation repertoires were reported to have used the same platform as the approximately 700 first-cohort repertoires.

To note about this clone: As yet, its antigen is unknown.

Findings of the study overall: There were some public TCRs occurring in many donors, but most TCR sequences were rare. Cytomegalovirus status was reportedly diagnosed by the classifier with high sensitivity and specificity. The tendency of first-cohort TCR clusters to co-occur in the 120 or so validation repertoires was identified by a subsequent analysis.

Clones were sequenced by immunoSEQ multiplex PCR, and TCRdb holds only the in-frame ones, with some missing. The sample comprises around 150,000 clones, 91% of which are singletons, and 0.6% to 0.8% rests with the top ten. CDR1 and CDR2 (germline): KGHSH, LQKENI. Trimming removed 4 bases at V and 5 bases at J, with 6 bases between. CDR3 length: 12 amino acids. The receptor's source is a man aged 18 to 30 in good health and CMV-seronegative. The sample taken for sequencing was PBMCs. The chain is built from TRBV18 and TRBJ2-1; D is possibly TRBD2 (6 bases). The CDR3 DNA is TGTGCCAGCTCACGGGAGGACAATGAGCAGTTCTTC. Translated: CASSREDNEQFF.